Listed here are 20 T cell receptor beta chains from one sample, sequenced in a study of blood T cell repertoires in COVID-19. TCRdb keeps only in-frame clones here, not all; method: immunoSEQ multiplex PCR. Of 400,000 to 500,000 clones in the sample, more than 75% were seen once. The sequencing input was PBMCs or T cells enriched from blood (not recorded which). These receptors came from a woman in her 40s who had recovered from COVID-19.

CDR3 sequence: CASSSGQGIGRNTIYF. For the CDR3, the DNA is TGTGCCAGCTCATCGGGACAGGGAATTGGGAGAAACACCATATATTTT. The chain links TRBV18 to TRBJ1-3, with TRBD1 identical over 9 bases. The trim removed 5 bases at V and 5 bases at J, leaving 10 bases unmatched. CDR3 length equals 16 residues. Germline V gene lookup returns CDR1 KGHSH and CDR2 LQKENI. The full variable domain, with the rest looked up from reference TRBV18 and TRBJ1-3, is NAGVMQNPRHLVRRRGQEARLRCSPMKGHSHVYWYRQLPEEGLKFMVYLQKENIIDESGMPKERFSAEFPKEGPSILRIQQVVRGDSAAYFCASSSGQGIGRNTIYFGEGSWLTVV.

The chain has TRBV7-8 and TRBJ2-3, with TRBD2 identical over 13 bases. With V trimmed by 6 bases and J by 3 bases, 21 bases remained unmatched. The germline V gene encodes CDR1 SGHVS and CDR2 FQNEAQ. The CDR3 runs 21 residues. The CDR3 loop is CASRINRALAGGKATTDTQYF. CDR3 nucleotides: TGTGCCAGCAGAATAAACAGGGCACTAGCGGGAGGGAAGGCCACGACAGATACGCAGTATTTT.

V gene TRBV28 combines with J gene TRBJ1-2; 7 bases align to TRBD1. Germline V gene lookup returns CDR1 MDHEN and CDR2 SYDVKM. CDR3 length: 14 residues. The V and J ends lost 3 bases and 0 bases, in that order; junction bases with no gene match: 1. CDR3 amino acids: CASSFGTANYGYTF. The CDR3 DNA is TGTGCCAGCAGTTTCGGGACAGCTAACTATGGCTACACCTTC.

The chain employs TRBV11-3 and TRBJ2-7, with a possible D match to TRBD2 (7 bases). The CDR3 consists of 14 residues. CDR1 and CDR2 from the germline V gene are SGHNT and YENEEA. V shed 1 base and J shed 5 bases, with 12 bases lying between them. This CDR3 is CASSLGGGHNEQYF. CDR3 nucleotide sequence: TGTGCCAGCAGCTTAGGGGGGGGACACAACGAGCAGTACTTC.

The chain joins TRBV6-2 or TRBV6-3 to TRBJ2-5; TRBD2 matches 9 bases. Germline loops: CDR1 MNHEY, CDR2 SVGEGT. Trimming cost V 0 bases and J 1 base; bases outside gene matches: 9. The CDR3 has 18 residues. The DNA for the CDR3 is TGTGCCAGCAGTTACTCGTTTGCAGCGGGAGGTTTCCAAGAGACCCAGTACTTC. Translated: CASSYSFAAGGFQETQYF.

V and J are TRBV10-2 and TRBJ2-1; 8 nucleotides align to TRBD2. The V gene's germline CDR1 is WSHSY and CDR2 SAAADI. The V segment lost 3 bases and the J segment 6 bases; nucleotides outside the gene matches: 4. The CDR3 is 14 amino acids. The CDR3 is CASSETGGSNEQFF. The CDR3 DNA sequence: TGCGCCAGCAGTGAAACGGGAGGGTCCAATGAGCAGTTCTTC.

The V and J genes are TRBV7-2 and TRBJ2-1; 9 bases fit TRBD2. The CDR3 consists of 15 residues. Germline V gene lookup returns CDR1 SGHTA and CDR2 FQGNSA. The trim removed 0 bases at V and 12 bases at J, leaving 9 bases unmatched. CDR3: CASSLAWTSETRQFF. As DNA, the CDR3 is TGTGCCAGCAGCTTAGCCTGGACTAGCGAGACAAGGCAGTTCTTC.

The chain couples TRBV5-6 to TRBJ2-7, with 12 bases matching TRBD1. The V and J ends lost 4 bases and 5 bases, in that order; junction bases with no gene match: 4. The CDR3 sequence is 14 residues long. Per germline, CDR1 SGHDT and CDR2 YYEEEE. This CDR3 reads CASSRDRGPDEQYF. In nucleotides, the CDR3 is TGTGCCAGCAGCCGGGACAGGGGGCCTGACGAGCAGTACTTC.

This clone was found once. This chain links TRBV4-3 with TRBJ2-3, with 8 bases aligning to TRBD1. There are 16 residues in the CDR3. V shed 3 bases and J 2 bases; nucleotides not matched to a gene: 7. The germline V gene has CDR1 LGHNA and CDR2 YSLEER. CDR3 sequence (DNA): TGCGCCAGCAGCCAGTTCTGGCAGGGGGCCACAGATACGCAGTATTTT. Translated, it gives CASSQFWQGATDTQYF.

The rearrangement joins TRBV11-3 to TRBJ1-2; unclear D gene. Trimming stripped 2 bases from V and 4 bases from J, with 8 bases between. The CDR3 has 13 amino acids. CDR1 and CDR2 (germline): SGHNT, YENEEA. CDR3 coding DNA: TGTGCCAGCAGCTTAAGAGCTGGCTATGGCTACACCTTC. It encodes CASSLRAGYGYTF.

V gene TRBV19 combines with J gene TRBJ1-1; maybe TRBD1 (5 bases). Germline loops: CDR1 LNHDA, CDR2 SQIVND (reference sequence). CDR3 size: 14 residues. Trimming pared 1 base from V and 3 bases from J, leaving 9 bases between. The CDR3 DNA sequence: TGTGCCAGTAGTATAGGGGGGGATGACACTGAAGCTTTCTTT. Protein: CASSIGGDDTEAFF. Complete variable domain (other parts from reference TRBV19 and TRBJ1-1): DGGITQSPKYLFRKEGQNVTLSCEQNLNHDAMYWYRQDPGQGLRLIYYSQIVNDFQKGDIAEGYSVSREKKESFPLTVTSAQKNPTAFYLCASSIGGDDTEAFFGQGTRLTVV.

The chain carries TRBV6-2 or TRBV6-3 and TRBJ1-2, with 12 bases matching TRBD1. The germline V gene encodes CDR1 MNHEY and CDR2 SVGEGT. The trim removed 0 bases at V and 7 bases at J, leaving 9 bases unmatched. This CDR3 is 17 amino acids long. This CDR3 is CASSYSWDRGRVSGYTF. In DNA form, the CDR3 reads TGTGCCAGCAGTTACTCGTGGGACAGGGGGCGCGTCTCTGGCTACACCTTC.

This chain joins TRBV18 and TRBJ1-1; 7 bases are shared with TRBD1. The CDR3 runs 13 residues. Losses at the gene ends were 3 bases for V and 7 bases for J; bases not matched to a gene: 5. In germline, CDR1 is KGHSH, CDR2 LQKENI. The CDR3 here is CASSPDRAIEAFF. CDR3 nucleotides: TGTGCCAGCTCACCCGACAGGGCTATTGAAGCTTTCTTT. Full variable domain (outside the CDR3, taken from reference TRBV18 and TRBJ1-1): NAGVMQNPRHLVRRRGQEARLRCSPMKGHSHVYWYRQLPEEGLKFMVYLQKENIIDESGMPKERFSAEFPKEGPSILRIQQVVRGDSAAYFCASSPDRAIEAFFGQGTRLTVV.

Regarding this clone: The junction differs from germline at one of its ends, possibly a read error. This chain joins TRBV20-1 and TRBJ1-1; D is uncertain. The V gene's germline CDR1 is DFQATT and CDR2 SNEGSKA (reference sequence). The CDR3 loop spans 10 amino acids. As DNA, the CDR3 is TGTTCTCCTTGGAACACTGAAGCTTTCTTT. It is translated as CSPWNTEAFF.

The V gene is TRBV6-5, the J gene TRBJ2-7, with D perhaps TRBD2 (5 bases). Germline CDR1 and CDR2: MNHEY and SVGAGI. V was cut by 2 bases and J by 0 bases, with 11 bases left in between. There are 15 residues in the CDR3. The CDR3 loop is CASSYLTGSSYEQYF. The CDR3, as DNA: TGTGCCAGCAGTTACCTGACGGGAAGCTCCTACGAGCAGTACTTC.

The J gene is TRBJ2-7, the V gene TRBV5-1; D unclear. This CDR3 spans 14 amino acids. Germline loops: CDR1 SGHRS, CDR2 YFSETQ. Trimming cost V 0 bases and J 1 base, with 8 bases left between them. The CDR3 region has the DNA TGCGCCAGCAGCTTGGGGGCTGTGTCCTACGAGCAGTACTTC. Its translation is CASSLGAVSYEQYF. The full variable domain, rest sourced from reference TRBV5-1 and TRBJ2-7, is KAGVTQTPRYLIKTRGQQVTLSCSPISGHRSVSWYQQTPGQGLQFLFEYFSETQRNKGNFPGRFSGRQFSNSRSEMNVSTLELGDSALYLCASSLGAVSYEQYFGPGTRLTVT.

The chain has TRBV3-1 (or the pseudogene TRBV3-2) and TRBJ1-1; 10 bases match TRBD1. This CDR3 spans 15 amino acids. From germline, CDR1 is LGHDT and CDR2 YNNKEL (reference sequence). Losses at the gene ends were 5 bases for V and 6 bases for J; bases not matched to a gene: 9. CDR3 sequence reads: CASSFYGTGVAEAFF. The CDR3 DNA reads TGTGCCAGCAGCTTCTACGGGACAGGGGTGGCTGAAGCTTTCTTT.

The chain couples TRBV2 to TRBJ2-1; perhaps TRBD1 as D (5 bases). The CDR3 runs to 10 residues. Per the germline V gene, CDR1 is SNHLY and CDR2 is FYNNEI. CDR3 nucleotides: TGTGCAAAGCAGGGCAATGAGCAGTTCTTC. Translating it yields CAKQGNEQFF.

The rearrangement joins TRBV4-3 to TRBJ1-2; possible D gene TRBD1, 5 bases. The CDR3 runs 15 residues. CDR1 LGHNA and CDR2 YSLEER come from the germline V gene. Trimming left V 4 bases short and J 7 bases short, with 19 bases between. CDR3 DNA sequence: TGCGCCAGCAGCCTCGCCCGGACACAAAGGGGTGGCTACACCTTC. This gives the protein CASSLARTQRGGYTF.

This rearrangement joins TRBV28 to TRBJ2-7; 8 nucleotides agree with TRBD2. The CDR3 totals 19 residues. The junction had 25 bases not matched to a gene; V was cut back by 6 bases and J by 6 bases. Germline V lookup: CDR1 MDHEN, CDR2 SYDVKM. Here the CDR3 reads CASRDAKKKAGAGYREQYF. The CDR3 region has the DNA TGTGCCAGCAGAGATGCCAAAAAAAAAGCGGGAGCCGGTTACCGCGAGCAGTACTTC.